Below are 4 T cell receptor beta chains sequenced from a single sample in a study of T cells in Graves' hyperthyroidism and ophthalmopathy. Amplification yielded TCR beta CDR3 regions, with RNA transcripts as the source. Primed by the HTBI set, a first-round RT-PCR was run on the TCR CDR3. A single record per CDR3 protein comes from TCRdb applying MiXCR to the multiplex PCR reads. Among more than 500,000 distinct CDR3 sequences, approximately 15% were seen once, and the ten largest hold approximately 15%. The specimen was blood. These receptors were collected from a woman in her 40s with Graves' hyperthyroidism.

This clonotype has at least ten counts. The V gene is TRBV9, the J gene TRBJ2-2; 8 bases agree with TRBD1. Germline CDR1 reads SGDLS; CDR2 reads YYNGEE. The CDR3 runs to 16 residues. The V gene end was trimmed by 4 bases and the J gene end by 3 bases; junction bases not matched to a gene: 8. The CDR3 DNA follows: TGTGCCAGCAGCACCCCAGACAGGGGTGACACCGGGGAGCTGTTTTTT. It encodes CASSTPDRGDTGELFF.

This clonotype was recorded at least ten times. DNA of the CDR3: TGTGCCAGCATCGGGACAGGGGGTATCGGGGAGCTGTTTTTT. It yields the protein CASIGTGGIGELFF. J is TRBJ2-2 and V is TRBV7-8, with 11 bases that match TRBD1. This CDR3 is built from 14 residues. V trimming: 7 bases; J trimming: 7 bases; junction bases outside the gene matches: 5. Germline CDR1 reads SGHVS; CDR2 reads FQNEAQ.

The chain uses TRBV12-3 or TRBV12-4 and TRBJ2-7; TRBD1 or TRBD2 may be the D gene (6 bases each). CDR3 length: 14 amino acids. Trimming shortened V by 5 bases and J by 3 bases, and 14 bases separated the two germline ends. CDR3 loop: CASSNREAIYEQYF. The CDR3 DNA follows: TGTGCCAGCAGTAACAGGGAGGCCATCTACGAGCAGTACTTC.

The chain joins TRBV12-3 or TRBV12-4 to TRBJ2-1; 9 bases map to TRBD2. Germline trimming cut 5 bases from V and 12 bases from J; bases unmatched to any gene: 5. CDR3 length: 12 residues. The chain's CDR3 is CASSPPLAGQFF. CDR3 coding DNA: TGTGCCAGCAGTCCCCCACTAGCGGGGCAGTTCTTC.